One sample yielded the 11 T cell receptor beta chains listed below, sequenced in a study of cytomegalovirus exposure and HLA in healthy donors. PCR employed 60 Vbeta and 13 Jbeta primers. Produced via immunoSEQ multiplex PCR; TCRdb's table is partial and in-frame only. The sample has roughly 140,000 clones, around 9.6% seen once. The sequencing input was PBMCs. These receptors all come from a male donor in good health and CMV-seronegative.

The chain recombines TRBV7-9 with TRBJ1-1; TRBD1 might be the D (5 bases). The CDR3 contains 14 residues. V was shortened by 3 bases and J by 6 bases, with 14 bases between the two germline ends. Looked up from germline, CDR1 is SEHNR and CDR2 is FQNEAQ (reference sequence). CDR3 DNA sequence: TGTGCCAGCAGCTTTCGACAGAGTGACGCTGAAGCTTTCTTT. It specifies CASSFRQSDAEAFF.

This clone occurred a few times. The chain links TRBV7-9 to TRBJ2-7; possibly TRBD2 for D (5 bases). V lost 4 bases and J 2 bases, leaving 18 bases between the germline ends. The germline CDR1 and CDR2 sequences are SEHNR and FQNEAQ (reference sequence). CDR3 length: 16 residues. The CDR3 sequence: CASSSPPEGGPYEQYF. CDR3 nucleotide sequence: TGTGCCAGCAGCTCACCACCCGAGGGCGGCCCCTACGAGCAGTACTTC.

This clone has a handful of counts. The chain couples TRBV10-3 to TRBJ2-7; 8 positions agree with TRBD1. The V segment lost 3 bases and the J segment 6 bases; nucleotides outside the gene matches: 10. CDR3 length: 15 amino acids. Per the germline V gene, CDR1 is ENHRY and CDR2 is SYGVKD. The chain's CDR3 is CAISDWGQEAGEQYF. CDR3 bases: TGTGCCATCAGTGACTGGGGACAGGAAGCGGGCGAGCAGTACTTC.

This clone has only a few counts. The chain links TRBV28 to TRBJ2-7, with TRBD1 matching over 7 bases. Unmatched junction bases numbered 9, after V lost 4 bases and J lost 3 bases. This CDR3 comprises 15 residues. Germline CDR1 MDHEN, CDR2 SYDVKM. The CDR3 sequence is CASSSPPTGYYEQYF. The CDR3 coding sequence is TGTGCCAGCAGTTCACCTCCGACAGGGTACTACGAGCAGTACTTC.

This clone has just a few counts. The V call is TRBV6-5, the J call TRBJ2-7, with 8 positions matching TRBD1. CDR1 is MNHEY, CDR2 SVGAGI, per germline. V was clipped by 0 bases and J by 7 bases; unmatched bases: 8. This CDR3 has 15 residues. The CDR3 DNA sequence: TGTGCCAGCAGTTACTCGCTGGACAGGGCCGGGGAGCAGTACTTC. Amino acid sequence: CASSYSLDRAGEQYF.

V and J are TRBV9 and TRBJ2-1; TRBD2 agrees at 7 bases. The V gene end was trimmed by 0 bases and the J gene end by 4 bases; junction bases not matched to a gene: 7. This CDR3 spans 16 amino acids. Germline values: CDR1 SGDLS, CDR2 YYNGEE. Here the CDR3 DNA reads TGTGCCAGCAGCGTAGGGTCCCGGGGGGTGTACAATGAGCAGTTCTTC. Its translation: CASSVGSRGVYNEQFF.

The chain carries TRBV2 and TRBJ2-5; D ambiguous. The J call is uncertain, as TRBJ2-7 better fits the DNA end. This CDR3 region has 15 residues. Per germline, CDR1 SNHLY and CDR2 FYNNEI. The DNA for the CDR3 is TGTGCCAGCAGTGGGAGTGCCGACGGCTCCTACGAGCAGTACTTC. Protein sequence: CASSGSADGSYEQYF.

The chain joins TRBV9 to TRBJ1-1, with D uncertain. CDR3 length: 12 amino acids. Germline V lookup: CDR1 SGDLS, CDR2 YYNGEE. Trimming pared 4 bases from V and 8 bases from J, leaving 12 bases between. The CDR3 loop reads CASSLLGREAFF. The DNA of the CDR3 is TGTGCCAGCAGCCTCTTAGGGAGAGAAGCTTTCTTT.

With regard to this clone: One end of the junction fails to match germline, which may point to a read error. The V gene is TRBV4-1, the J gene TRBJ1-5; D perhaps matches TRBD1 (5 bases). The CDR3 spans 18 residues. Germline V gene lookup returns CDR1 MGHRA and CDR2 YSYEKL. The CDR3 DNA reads TGCGCCAGCAGCGGAGTCGTAAGGACAACCTATAGCAATCGGCCCCAGCATTTT. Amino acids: CASSGVVRTTYSNRPQHF.

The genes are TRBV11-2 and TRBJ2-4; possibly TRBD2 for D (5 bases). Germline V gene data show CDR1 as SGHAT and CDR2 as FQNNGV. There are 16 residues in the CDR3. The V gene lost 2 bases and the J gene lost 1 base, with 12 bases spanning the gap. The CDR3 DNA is TGTGCCAGCAGCTTACTAGCTTTCACGGCCAAAAACATTCAGTACTTC. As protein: CASSLLAFTAKNIQYF.

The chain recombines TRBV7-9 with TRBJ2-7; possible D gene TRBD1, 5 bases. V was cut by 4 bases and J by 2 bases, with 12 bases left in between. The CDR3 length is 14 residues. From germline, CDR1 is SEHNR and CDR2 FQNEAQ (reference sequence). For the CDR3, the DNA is TGTGCCAGCAGCTCCCCCGACAGACCCTACGAGCAGTACTTC. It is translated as CASSSPDRPYEQYF. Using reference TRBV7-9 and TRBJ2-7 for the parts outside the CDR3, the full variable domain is DTGVSQNPRHKITKRGQNVTFRCDPISEHNRLYWYRQTLGQGPEFLTYFQNEAQLEKSRLLSDRFSAERPKGSFSTLEIQRTEQGDSAMYLCASSSPDRPYEQYFGPGTRLTVT.